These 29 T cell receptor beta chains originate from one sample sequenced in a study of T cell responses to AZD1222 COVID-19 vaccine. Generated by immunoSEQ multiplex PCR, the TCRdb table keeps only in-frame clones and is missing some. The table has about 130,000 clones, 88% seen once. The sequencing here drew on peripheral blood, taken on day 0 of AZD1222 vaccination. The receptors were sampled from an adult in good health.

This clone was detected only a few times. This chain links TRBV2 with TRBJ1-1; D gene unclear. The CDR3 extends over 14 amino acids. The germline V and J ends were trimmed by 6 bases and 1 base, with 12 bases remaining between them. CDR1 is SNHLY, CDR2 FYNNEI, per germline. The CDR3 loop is CASRPQLSNTEAFF. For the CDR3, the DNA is TGTGCCAGCAGGCCACAGCTATCGAACACTGAAGCTTTCTTT.

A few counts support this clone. In DNA form, the CDR3 reads TGTGCCAGCAGCAAACTAGCCCAAGAGACCCAGTACTTC. This codes for CASSKLAQETQYF. The chain has TRBV7-9 and TRBJ2-5; a possible D gene is TRBD2 (6 bases). V was cut by 5 bases and J by 1 base, with 8 bases left in between. This CDR3 is 13 amino acids long. Germline V gives CDR1 SEHNR, CDR2 FQNEAQ (reference sequence).

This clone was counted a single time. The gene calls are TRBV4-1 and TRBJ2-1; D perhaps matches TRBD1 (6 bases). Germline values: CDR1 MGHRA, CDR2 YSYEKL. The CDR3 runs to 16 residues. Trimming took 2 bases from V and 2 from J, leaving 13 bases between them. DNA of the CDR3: TGCGCCAGCAGCCAACCCTCCGGGACAACCTACAATGAGCAGTTCTTC. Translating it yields CASSQPSGTTYNEQFF.

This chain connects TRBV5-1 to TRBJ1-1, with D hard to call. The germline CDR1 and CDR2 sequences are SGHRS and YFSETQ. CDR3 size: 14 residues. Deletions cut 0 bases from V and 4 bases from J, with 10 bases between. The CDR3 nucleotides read TGCGCCAGCAGCTTGGACGGCAGTCGCACTGAAGCTTTCTTT. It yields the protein CASSLDGSRTEAFF.

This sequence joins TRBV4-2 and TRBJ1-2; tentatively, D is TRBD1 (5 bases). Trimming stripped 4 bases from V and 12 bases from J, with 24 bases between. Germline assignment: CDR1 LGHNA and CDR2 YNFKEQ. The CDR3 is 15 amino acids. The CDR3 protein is CASSPSDLNWGGNTF. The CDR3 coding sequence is TGTGCCAGCAGCCCCTCGGACTTAAATTGGGGGGGTAACACCTTC.

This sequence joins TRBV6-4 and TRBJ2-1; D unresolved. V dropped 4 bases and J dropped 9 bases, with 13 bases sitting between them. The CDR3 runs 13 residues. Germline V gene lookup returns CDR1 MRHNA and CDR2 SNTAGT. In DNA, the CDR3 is TGTGCCAGCAGTGCCCTCCTCGTGAGTGAGCAGTTCTTC. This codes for CASSALLVSEQFF.

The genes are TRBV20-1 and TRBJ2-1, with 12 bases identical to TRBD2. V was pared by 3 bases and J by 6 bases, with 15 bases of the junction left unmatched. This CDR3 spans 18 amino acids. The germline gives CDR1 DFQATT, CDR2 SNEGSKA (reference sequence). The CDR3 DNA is TGCAGTGCTAGTTCCCTTGGGCTAGCGGGAGGGCTGGGCAATGAGCAGTTCTTC. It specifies CSASSLGLAGGLGNEQFF.

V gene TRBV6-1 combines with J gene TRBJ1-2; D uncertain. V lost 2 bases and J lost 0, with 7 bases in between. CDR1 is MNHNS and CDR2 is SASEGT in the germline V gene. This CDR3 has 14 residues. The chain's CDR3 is CASSEKDPNYGYTF. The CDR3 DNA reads TGTGCCAGCAGTGAAAAGGACCCTAACTATGGCTACACCTTC.

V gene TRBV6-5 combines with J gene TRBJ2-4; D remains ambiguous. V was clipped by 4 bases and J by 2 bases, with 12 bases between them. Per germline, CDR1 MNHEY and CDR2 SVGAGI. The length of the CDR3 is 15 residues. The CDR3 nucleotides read TGTGCCAGCAGTTCTCCGAGGAGAACCAAAAACATTCAGTACTTC. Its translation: CASSSPRRTKNIQYF.

CDR3 nucleotide sequence: TGTGCTAGTGGTTTGGACGGGACAACGGGTGGGGAGACCCAGTACTTC. It translates to CASGLDGTTGGETQYF. This sequence joins TRBV12-5 and TRBJ2-5; perhaps TRBD1 as D (6 bases). V lost 1 base, J lost 5 bases, and 17 bases lay in between. CDR3 length equals 16 residues. Germline assignment: CDR1 LGHNT and CDR2 FRNRAP.

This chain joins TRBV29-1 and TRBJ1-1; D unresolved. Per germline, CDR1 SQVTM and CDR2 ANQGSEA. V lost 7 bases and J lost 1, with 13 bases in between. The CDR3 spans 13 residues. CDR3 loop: CSGKKGSNTEAFF. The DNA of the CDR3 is TGCAGCGGGAAGAAAGGGTCGAACACTGAAGCTTTCTTT.

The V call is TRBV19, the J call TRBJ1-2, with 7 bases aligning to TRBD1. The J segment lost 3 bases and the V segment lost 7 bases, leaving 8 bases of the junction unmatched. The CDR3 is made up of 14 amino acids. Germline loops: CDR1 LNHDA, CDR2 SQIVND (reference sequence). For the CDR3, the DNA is TGTGCCAGTACGAGGGGCACAGGGGACTATGGCTACACCTTC. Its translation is CASTRGTGDYGYTF.

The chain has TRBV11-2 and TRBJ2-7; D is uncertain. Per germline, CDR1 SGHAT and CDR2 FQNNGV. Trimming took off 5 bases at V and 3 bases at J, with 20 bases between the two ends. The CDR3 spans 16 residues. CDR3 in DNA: TGTGCCAGCAGCCCGTTTGAAGACCCGAAAATCTACGAGCAGTACTTC. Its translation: CASSPFEDPKIYEQYF.

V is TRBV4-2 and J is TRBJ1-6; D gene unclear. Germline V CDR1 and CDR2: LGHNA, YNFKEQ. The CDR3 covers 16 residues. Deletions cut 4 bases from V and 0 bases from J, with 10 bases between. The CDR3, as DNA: TGTGCCAGCAGCCGCGAGGCAGGCTCCTATAATTCACCCCTCCACTTT. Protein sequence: CASSREAGSYNSPLHF.

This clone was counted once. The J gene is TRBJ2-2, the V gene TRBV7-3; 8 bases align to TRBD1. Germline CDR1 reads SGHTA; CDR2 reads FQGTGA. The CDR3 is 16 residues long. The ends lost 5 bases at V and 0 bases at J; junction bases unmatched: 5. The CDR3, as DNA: TGTGCCAGCAGCCTGTGGACAGGGACGAACACCGGGGAGCTGTTTTTT. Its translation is CASSLWTGTNTGELFF.

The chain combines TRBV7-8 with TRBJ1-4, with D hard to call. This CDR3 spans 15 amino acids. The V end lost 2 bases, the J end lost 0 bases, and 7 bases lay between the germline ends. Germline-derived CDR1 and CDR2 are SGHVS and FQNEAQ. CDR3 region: CASSLWATTNEKLFF. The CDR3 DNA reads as TGTGCCAGCAGCTTATGGGCTACAACTAATGAAAAACTGTTTTTT.

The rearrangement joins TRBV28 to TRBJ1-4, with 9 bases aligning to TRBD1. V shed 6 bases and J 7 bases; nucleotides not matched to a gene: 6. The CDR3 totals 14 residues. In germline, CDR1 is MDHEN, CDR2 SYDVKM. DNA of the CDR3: TGTGCCAGCAGAGCAACAGGGGGCGGTGAAAAACTGTTTTTT. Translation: CASRATGGGEKLFF.

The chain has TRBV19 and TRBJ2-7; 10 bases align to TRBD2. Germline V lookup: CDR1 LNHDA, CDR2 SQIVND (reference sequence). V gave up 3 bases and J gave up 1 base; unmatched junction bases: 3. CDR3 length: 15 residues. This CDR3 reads CASSMSGGDSYEQYF. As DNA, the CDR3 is TGTGCCAGTAGTATGAGCGGGGGGGATTCCTACGAGCAGTACTTC.

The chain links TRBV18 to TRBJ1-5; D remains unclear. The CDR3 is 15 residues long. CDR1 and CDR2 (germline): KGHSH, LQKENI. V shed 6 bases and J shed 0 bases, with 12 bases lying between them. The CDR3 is CASSQQPTSNQPQHF. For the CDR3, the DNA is TGTGCCAGCTCGCAACAGCCGACTAGCAATCAGCCCCAGCATTTT.

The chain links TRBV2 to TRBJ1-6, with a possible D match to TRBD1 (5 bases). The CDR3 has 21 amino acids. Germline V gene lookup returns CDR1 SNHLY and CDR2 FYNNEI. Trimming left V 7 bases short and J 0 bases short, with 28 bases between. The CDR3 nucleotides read TGTGCCAGCACGTGGCGAGAAGGGGCACCCTTTGGTAGCTCCTATAATTCACCCCTCCACTTT. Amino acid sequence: CASTWREGAPFGSSYNSPLHF.

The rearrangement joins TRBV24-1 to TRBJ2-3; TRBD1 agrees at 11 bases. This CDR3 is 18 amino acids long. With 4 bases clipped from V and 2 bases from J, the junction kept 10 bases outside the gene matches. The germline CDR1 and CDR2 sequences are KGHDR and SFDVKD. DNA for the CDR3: TGTGCCACCAGTGACCCCCGGACAGGGGGCAAGTTCACAGATACGCAGTATTTT. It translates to CATSDPRTGGKFTDTQYF.

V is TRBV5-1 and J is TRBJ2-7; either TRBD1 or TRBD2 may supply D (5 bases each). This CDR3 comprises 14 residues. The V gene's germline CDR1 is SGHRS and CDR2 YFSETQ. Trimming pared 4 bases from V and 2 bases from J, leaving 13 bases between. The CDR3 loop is CASSPGTATYEQYF. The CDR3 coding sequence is TGCGCCAGCAGCCCCGGGACGGCTACCTACGAGCAGTACTTC. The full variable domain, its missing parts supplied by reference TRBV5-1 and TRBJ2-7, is KAGVTQTPRYLIKTRGQQVTLSCSPISGHRSVSWYQQTPGQGLQFLFEYFSETQRNKGNFPGRFSGRQFSNSRSEMNVSTLELGDSALYLCASSPGTATYEQYFGPGTRLTVT.

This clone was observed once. The chain's CDR3 is CASSPLSVEQYF. In nucleotides, the CDR3 is TGTGCCAGCAGCCCTCTATCGGTCGAGCAGTACTTC. V is TRBV3-1 (or the pseudogene TRBV3-2) and J is TRBJ2-7; D is uncertain. CDR3 length equals 12 residues. V was pared by 4 bases and J by 6 bases, with 10 bases between. Germline CDR1 is LGHDT and CDR2 is YNNKEL (reference sequence).

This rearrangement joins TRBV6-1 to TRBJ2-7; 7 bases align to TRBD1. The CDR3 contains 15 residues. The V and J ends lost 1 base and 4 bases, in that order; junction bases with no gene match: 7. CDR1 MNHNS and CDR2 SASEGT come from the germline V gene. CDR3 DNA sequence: TGTGCCAGCAGTGAAGGGGGGACAGACCTTTACGAGCAGTACTTC. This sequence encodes CASSEGGTDLYEQYF.

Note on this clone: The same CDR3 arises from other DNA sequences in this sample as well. The CDR3 is CASSLGAGSNTEAFF. The CDR3 bases are TGTGCCAGCAGCTTAGGTGCAGGATCGAACACTGAAGCTTTCTTT. The V and J genes are TRBV11-2 and TRBJ1-1, with D hard to call. This CDR3 contains 15 residues. V was trimmed by 1 base and J by 1 base, leaving 10 bases between them. The germline V gene has CDR1 SGHAT and CDR2 FQNNGV. The full variable domain, with the rest looked up from reference TRBV11-2 and TRBJ1-1, is EAGVAQSPRYKIIEKRQSVAFWCNPISGHATLYWYQQILGQGPKLLIQFQNNGVVDDSQLPKDRFSAERLKGVDSTLKIQPAKLEDSAVYLCASSLGAGSNTEAFFGQGTRLTVV.

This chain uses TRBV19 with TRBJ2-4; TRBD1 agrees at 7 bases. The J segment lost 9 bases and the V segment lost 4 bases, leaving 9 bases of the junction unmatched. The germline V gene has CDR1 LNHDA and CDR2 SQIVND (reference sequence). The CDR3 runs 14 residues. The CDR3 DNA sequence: TGTGCCAGTAGTAGAATCGACAGGGCGGCCATTCAGTACTTC. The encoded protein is CASSRIDRAAIQYF.

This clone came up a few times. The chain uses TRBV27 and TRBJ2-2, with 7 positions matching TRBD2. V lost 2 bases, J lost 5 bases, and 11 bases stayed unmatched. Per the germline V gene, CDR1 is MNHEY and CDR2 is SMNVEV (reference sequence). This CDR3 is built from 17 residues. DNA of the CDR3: TGTGCCAGCAGTTTAAGGGTAGGGACTACAGCTACCGGGGAGCTGTTTTTT. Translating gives CASSLRVGTTATGELFF.

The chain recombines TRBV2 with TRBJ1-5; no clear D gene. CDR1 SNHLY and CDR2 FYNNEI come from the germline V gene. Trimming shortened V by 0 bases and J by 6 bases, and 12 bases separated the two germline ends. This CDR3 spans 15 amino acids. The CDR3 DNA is TGTGCCAGCAGTGAAGCGGTGGGGAAGGCTCAGCCCCAGCATTTT. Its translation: CASSEAVGKAQPQHF.

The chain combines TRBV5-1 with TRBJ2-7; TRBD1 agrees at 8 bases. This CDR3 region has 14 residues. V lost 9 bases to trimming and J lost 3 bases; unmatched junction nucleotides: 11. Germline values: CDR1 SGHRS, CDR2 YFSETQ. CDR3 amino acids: CATSGGPEHYEQYF. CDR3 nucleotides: TGCGCCACCTCAGGGGGCCCGGAGCACTACGAGCAGTACTTC.